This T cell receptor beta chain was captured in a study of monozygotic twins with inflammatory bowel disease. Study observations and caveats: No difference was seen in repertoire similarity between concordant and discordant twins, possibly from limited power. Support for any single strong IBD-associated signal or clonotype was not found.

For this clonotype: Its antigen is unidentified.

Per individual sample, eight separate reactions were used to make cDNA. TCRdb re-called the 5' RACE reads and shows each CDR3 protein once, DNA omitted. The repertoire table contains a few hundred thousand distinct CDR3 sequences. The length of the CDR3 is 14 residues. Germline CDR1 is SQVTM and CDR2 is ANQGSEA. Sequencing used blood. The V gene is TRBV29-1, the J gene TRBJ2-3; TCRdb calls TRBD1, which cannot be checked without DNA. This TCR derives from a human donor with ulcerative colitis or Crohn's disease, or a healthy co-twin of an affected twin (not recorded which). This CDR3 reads CSVTYLQGTDTQYF.